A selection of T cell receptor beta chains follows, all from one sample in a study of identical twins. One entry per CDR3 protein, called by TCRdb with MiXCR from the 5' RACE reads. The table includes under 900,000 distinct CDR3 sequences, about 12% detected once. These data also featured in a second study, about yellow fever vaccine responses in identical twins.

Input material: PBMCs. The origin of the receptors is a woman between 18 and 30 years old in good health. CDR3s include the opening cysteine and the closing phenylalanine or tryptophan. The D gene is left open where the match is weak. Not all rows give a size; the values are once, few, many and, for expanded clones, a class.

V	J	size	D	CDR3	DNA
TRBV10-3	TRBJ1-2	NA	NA	CAISDRGLYGYTF	TGTGCCATCAGTGATCGGGGGCTCTATGGCTACACCTTC
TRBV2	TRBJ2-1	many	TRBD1	CASSGRDRGRNEQFF	TGTGCCAGCAGTGGCCGGGACAGGGGGCGCAATGAGCAGTTCTTC
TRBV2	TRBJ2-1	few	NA	CASSEAPILSSYNEQFF	TGTGCCAGCAGTGAAGCGCCAATCCTAAGCTCCTACAATGAGCAGTTCTTC
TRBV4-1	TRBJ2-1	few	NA	CASSQAPSEVRYNEQFF	TGCGCCAGCAGCCAAGCGCCTAGCGAGGTCAGATACAATGAGCAGTTCTTC
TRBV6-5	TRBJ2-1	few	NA	CASSYGLNEQFF	TGTGCCAGCAGTTACGGCCTCAATGAGCAGTTCTTC
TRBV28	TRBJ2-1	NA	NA	CASYGYNEQFF	TGTGCCTCCTACGGCTACAATGAGCAGTTCTTC
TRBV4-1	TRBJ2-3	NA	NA	CASSQEPPRPSTDTQYF	TGCGCCAGCAGCCAAGAACCCCCGCGACCTAGCACAGATACGCAGTATTTT
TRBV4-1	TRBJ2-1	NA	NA	CASSQDLLSSSYNEQFF	TGCGCCAGCAGCCAAGACTTGCTCTCTAGCTCCTACAATGAGCAGTTCTTC
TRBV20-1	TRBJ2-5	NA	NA	CSASDRGWGETQYF	TGCAGTGCCAGTGACCGGGGTTGGGGGGAGACCCAGTACTTC
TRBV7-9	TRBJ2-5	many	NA	CASSEHQETQYF	TGTGCCAGCAGCGAGCATCAAGAGACCCAGTACTTC
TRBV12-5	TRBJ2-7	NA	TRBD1	CASGRDRVPYEQYF	TGTGCTAGTGGCCGGGACAGGGTTCCCTACGAGCAGTACTTC
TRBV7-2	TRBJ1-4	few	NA	CASSSRQVGEKLFF	TGTGCCAGCAGCTCCCGACAGGTTGGCGAAAAACTGTTTTTT
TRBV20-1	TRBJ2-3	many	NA	CSGGGGTDTQYF	TGCAGTGGGGGCGGGGGCACAGATACGCAGTATTTT
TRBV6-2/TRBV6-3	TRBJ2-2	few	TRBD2	CATVLAGNTGELFF	TGTGCCACCGTTCTAGCGGGCAACACCGGGGAGCTGTTTTTT
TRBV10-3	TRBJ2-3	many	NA	CATWSGPSRSDTQYF	TGTGCCACATGGTCCGGACCAAGCAGATCGGATACGCAGTATTTT
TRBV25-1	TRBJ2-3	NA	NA	CASSSQGGGTDTQYF	TGTGCCAGCAGTTCCCAGGGGGGGGGCACAGATACGCAGTATTTT
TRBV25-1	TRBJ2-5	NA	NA	CASSGLGQDQETQYF	TGTGCCAGCAGTGGCCTGGGGCAGGACCAAGAGACCCAGTACTTC
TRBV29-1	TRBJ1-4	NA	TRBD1	CSAGTGNEKLFF	TGCAGCGCCGGGACAGGGAATGAAAAACTGTTTTTT
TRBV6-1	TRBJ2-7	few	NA	CASSELWRGYEQYF	TGTGCCAGCAGTGAATTGTGGAGGGGCTACGAGCAGTACTTC
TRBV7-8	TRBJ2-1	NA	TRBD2	CASSFGTSGLLF	TGTGCCAGCAGCTTCGGGACTAGCGGCCTCCTCTTC
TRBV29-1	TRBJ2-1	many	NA	CSVDPEYEQFF	TGCAGCGTTGATCCAGAATATGAGCAGTTCTTC
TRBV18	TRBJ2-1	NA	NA	CASSPQALVYNEQFF	TGTGCCAGCTCACCACAAGCACTAGTCTACAATGAGCAGTTCTTC